These 28 T cell receptor beta chains originate from one sample sequenced in a study of T cells in women clearing cervical HPV infection. Assay used: immunoSEQ multiplex PCR; TCRdb lists only in-frame clones, some missing. This specimen shows about 31,000 clones; the ten leading clones hold 2.5% to 3.5%. The sequenced sample consisted of blood buffy coat. These receptors were taken from a woman aged 18-70 years with a cervical HPV16 infection that either progressed to CIN3+ or cleared (not recorded which).

Regarding this clone: The read is 3 residues too short to cover the CDR3 end, so that end is filled in from the germline J gene. The chain joins TRBV7-9 to TRBJ2-4; no definite D call. The CDR3 loop spans 10 amino acids. Germline V gives CDR1 SEHNR, CDR2 FQNEAQ (reference sequence). Incomplete CDR3 DNA: TGTGCCAGCAGCTCCTATGGT. It encodes CASSSYG. The complete CDR3 sequence is CASSSYGQYF.

The CDR3 DNA, read in part, is TGCAGCGTCCCCAGTGAAAAGGGGAACACTGAA. The encoded protein is CSVPSEKGNTE. The whole CDR3 sequence is CSVPSEKGNTEAFF. This chain links TRBV29-1 with TRBJ1-1; no definite D call. The read terminates 3 residues ahead of where the CDR3 ends, so the germline J gene completes it. V lost 6 bases and J lost 1, with 15 bases in between. Germline CDR1 and CDR2: SQVTM and ANQGSEA. The CDR3 loop spans 14 amino acids.

Remarks on this clone: Read sequence stops 3 residues before the CDR3 end, and the germline J gene provides the missing end. The rearrangement joins TRBV14 to TRBJ2-7, with a weak D call TRBD2 (6 bases). Deletions cut 1 base from V and 0 bases from J, with 13 bases between. CDR3 size: 16 residues. From germline, CDR1 is SGHDN and CDR2 FVKESK. The sequenced part of the CDR3 DNA is TGTGCCAGCAGCCAAGGGCCCCGGGGGAGCTCCTACGAG. Translated, it gives CASSQGPRGSSYE. The complete CDR3 reads CASSQGPRGSSYEQYF.

Of note for this clone: The read ends 3 residues before the CDR3 terminus; that terminus is restored from the germline J gene. The rearrangement joins TRBV20-1 to TRBJ1-2, with TRBD1 identical over 9 bases. The CDR3 consists of 12 residues. Germline CDR1 is DFQATT and CDR2 is SNEGSKA (reference sequence). CDR3 DNA, as far as it was read: TGCAGTGCTAGGGGGGACAGGGAAGGC. It yields the protein CSARGDREG. The complete CDR3 protein is CSARGDREGYTF.

On this clone: The read comes to an end 3 residues before the CDR3 does, leaving the germline J gene to fill in the end. The chain combines TRBV6-1 with TRBJ1-1; TRBD1 agrees at 11 bases. Losses at the gene ends were 0 bases for V and 4 bases for J; bases not matched to a gene: 1. The CDR3 is made up of 15 amino acids. Germline-derived CDR1 and CDR2 are MNHNS and SASEGT. The sequenced part of the CDR3 DNA is TGTGCCAGCAGTGAAGCCGGGACAGGGGGCACTGAA. Translated, it gives CASSEAGTGGTE. The entire CDR3 sequence reads CASSEAGTGGTEAFF.

About this clone itself: The read falls 3 residues short of the CDR3 end, and the missing part is taken from the germline J gene. The chain has TRBV12-5 and TRBJ1-2; TRBD1 aligns across 8 bases. With 1 base clipped from V and 4 bases from J, the junction kept 2 bases outside the gene matches. The germline gives CDR1 LGHNT, CDR2 FRNRAP. CDR3 length: 14 residues. The CDR3 DNA, read in part, is TGTGCTAGTGGTTTGGCTACAGGGGGCTATGGC. Its translation: CASGLATGGYG. The full CDR3 is CASGLATGGYGYTF.

CDR3 protein: CSASPDRYTEAFF. The CDR3 DNA, read in part, is TGCAGTGCGTCCCCGGACAGGTATACTGAA. This chain uses TRBV20-1 with TRBJ1-1; 7 nucleotides line up with TRBD1. The CDR3 end is not reached by the read, which stops 3 residues before it; the germline J gene fills it in. This CDR3 has 13 amino acids. CDR1 and CDR2 from the germline V gene are DFQATT and SNEGSKA (reference sequence). V lost 6 bases, J lost 5 bases, and 9 bases stayed unmatched.

This CDR3 reads CASSLGLSAGGRNEQFF. The sequenced CDR3 bases are TGTGCCAGCAGCTTAGGCCTCTCAGCGGGGGGGCGGAATGAG. The chain combines TRBV7-6 with TRBJ2-1; 10 bases match TRBD2. The read stops 3 residues short of the end of the CDR3; the missing end is completed from the germline J gene. The germline V gene encodes CDR1 SGHVS and CDR2 FNYEAQ. There are 17 residues in the CDR3. J was trimmed by 7 bases and V by 1 base; bases with no gene match: 10. Drawing the rest from reference TRBV7-6 and TRBJ2-1, the complete variable domain is GAGVSQSPRYKVTKRGQDVALRCDPISGHVSLYWYRQALGQGPEFLTYFNYEAQQDKSGLPNDRFSAERPEGSISTLTIQRTEQRDSAMYRCASSLGLSAGGRNEQFFGPGTRLTVL.

A remark on this clone: The junction departs from germline at one end; a sequencing error may be responsible. The CDR3 extends 3 residues past the end of the read, so its final part is completed from the germline J gene. The J gene is TRBJ2-7, the V gene TRBV7-3; D is ambiguous. The CDR3 is 13 amino acids. Germline CDR1 reads SGHTA; CDR2 reads FQGTGA. CDR3 DNA (partial): TGTTCCAGCAGCTTAGGGCAGGCCTACGAG. Amino acids: CSSSLGQAYE. The whole CDR3 is CSSSLGQAYEQYF.

Concerning this clone itself: The DNA ends 3 residues before the CDR3 does, and the rest of the CDR3 is filled in from the germline J gene. The chain has TRBV11-2 and TRBJ1-2; maybe TRBD1 (6 bases). This CDR3 has 14 residues. The germline V gene has CDR1 SGHAT and CDR2 FQNNGV. CDR3 loop: CASSLAGRGPGYTF. Incomplete CDR3 DNA: TGTGCCAGCAGCTTAGCGGGCAGGGGACCCGGC.

With regard to this clone: The read ends 3 residues shy of where the CDR3 ends; the end is completed using the germline J gene. The genes are TRBV2 and TRBJ2-1; 15 bases are shared with TRBD2. V shed 6 bases, J shed 9 bases, and the junction held 12 bases outside the gene matches. Germline V gene lookup returns CDR1 SNHLY and CDR2 FYNNEI. The CDR3 loop spans 17 amino acids. The CDR3 loop is CASRPFTRTSGGGEQFF. The part of the CDR3 DNA that was read is TGTGCCAGCAGGCCCTTCACGAGGACTAGCGGGGGGGGTGAG.

Details on this clone: The read stops 3 residues short of the end of the CDR3; the missing end is completed from the germline J gene. Other DNA sequences within the sample encode an identical CDR3. The chain couples TRBV7-2 to TRBJ2-1, with a possible D match to TRBD2 (5 bases). CDR1 SGHTA and CDR2 FQGNSA come from the germline V gene. The germline V and J ends were trimmed by 5 bases and 6 bases, with 11 bases remaining between them. This CDR3 is built from 13 residues. Incomplete CDR3 DNA: TGTGCCAGCAGCCTTGGACTTATCAATGAG. Its translation is CASSLGLINE. The CDR3 in its entirety is CASSLGLINEQFF. The whole variable domain, remainder taken from reference TRBV7-2 and TRBJ2-1, is GAGVSQSPSNKVTEKGKDVELRCDPISGHTALYWYRQSLGQGLEFLIYFQGNSAPDKSGLPSDRFSAERTGGSVSTLTIQRTQQEDSAVYLCASSLGLINEQFFGPGTRLTVL.

Here the CDR3 reads CASSITGISYEQYF. CDR3 DNA, as far as it was read: TGTGCCAGCAGCATTACAGGGATCTCCTACGAG. V is TRBV7-9 and J is TRBJ2-7; tentative D call: TRBD1 (6 bases). The sequence runs out 3 residues before the end of the CDR3; the remainder is reconstructed from the germline J gene. Trimming removed 5 bases at V and 0 bases at J, with 11 bases between. The CDR3 contains 14 residues. The germline V gene encodes CDR1 SEHNR and CDR2 FQNEAQ (reference sequence). Looking up the rest from reference TRBV7-9 and TRBJ2-7 gives the full variable domain: DTGVSQNPRHKITKRGQNVTFRCDPISEHNRLYWYRQTLGQGPEFLTYFQNEAQLEKSRLLSDRFSAERPKGSFSTLEIQRTEQGDSAMYLCASSITGISYEQYFGPGTRLTVT.

Details on this clone: With the read ending 3 residues before the CDR3 end, the germline J gene is used to fill in that end. V is TRBV19 and J is TRBJ1-5; D is possibly TRBD1 (5 bases). The CDR3 contains 14 residues. Germline CDR1 and CDR2: LNHDA and SQIVND (reference sequence). Trimming pared 7 bases from V and 0 bases from J, leaving 10 bases between. The CDR3 spells CASKQGYSNQPQHF. The DNA read from the CDR3 is TGTGCCAGTAAGCAGGGTTATAGCAATCAGCCC.

Details on this clone: The missing CDR3 end, 3 residues past where the read stops, is filled in from the germline J gene. The rearrangement joins TRBV30 to TRBJ1-4, with 7 bases that match TRBD1. The CDR3 covers 12 residues. CDR1 and CDR2 (germline): GTSNPN, SVGIG (reference sequence). CDR3 residues: CAWSETGNKLFF. The sequenced CDR3 bases are TGTGCCTGGAGCGAGACAGGGAACAAA.

Comment on this clone: The missing CDR3 end, 3 residues past where the read stops, is filled in from the germline J gene. J is TRBJ1-2 and V is TRBV5-6; 7 bases match TRBD1. CDR1 SGHDT and CDR2 YYEEEE come from the germline V gene. CDR3 length: 13 amino acids. The V and J ends lost 2 bases and 5 bases, in that order; junction bases with no gene match: 3. The CDR3 sequence: CASSFGTVYGYTF. CDR3 DNA (partial): TGTGCCAGCAGCTTCGGGACAGTATATGGC.

As for this clone: The missing CDR3 end, 3 residues past where the read stops, is filled in from the germline J gene. This chain joins TRBV30 and TRBJ2-3; no clear D. In germline, CDR1 is GTSNPN, CDR2 SVGIG (reference sequence). This CDR3 has 13 amino acids. The CDR3 bases that were read are TGTGCCTGGAGTGAGGGTGTACAAGAGACG. As protein: CAWSEGVQET. The full CDR3 protein is CAWSEGVQETQYF.

With regard to this clone: The CDR3 end falls 3 residues outside the read, so it is completed with the germline J gene. The chain uses TRBV20-1 and TRBJ1-3; D may be TRBD1 (6 bases). CDR1 and CDR2 (germline): DFQATT, SNEGSKA (reference sequence). V dropped 1 base and J dropped 2 bases, with 15 bases sitting between them. CDR3 length equals 16 residues. CDR3 sequence: CSARAFGGSAGNTIYF. The CDR3 DNA, read in part, is TGCAGTGCTAGAGCCTTTGGGGGCAGCGCTGGAAACACC.

As to this clone: The CDR3 goes on 3 residues after the read ends, and that part is filled in from the germline J gene. V and J are TRBV2 and TRBJ1-2; D call uncertain. Germline loops: CDR1 SNHLY, CDR2 FYNNEI. The V end lost 1 base, the J end lost 6 bases, and 9 bases lay between the germline ends. This CDR3 spans 13 amino acids. The CDR3 bases that were read are TGTGCCAGCAGTGAAGGACTTTTGAATGGC. Amino acid sequence: CASSEGLLNG. The whole CDR3 reads CASSEGLLNGYTF.

The CDR3 loop reads CASSLGQGDGYTF. The DNA read from the CDR3 is TGTGCCAGCAGTCTGGGACAGGGTGATGGC. J is TRBJ1-2 and V is TRBV5-6; 9 bases line up with TRBD1. The CDR3 end is not reached by the read, which stops 3 residues before it; the germline J gene fills it in. The germline V gene has CDR1 SGHDT and CDR2 YYEEEE. Unmatched junction bases numbered 5, after V lost 5 bases and J lost 6 bases. This CDR3 comprises 13 residues.

With regard to this clone: The read ends 3 residues early relative to the CDR3; the germline J gene fills the gap. The chain is built from TRBV5-1 and TRBJ2-2; D is unresolved. CDR3 size: 14 residues. Germline loops: CDR1 SGHRS, CDR2 YFSETQ. Partial CDR3 DNA: TGCGCCAGCAGCTTGGACAGCTCAAATTCACCG. Amino acids: CASSLDSSNSP. The entire CDR3 protein reads CASSLDSSNSPLFF.

Turning to this clone: Coverage ceases 3 residues before the CDR3 finishes, and the germline J gene fills in the end. The V gene is TRBV13, the J gene TRBJ1-4, with D possibly matching TRBD1 (5 bases). CDR3 length: 14 residues. Germline V gives CDR1 PRHDT, CDR2 FYEKMQ (reference sequence). Trimming left V 4 bases short and J 8 bases short, with 14 bases between. CDR3 DNA, as far as it was read: TGTGCCAGCAGCTCATCGACAGAATGGGAAAAA. Translating it yields CASSSSTEWEK. The entire CDR3 protein reads CASSSSTEWEKLFF.

Turning to this clone: The CDR3 is cut off 3 residues early in the read; its end comes from the germline J gene. V and J are TRBV6-1 and TRBJ1-6, with no clear D. V was pared by 4 bases and J by 0 bases, with 7 bases between. Germline V lookup: CDR1 MNHNS, CDR2 SASEGT. This CDR3 contains 15 residues. CDR3 loop: CASSVSGSYNSPLHF. The CDR3 DNA, read in part, is TGTGCCAGCAGTGTGTCAGGCTCCTATAATTCACCC.

As concerns this clone: Read data end 3 residues before the CDR3 end; the end is taken from the germline J gene. The V call is TRBV14, the J call TRBJ2-3; a possible D gene is TRBD1 (5 bases). V lost 3 bases and J lost 4, with 14 bases in between. The germline CDR1 and CDR2 sequences are SGHDN and FVKESK. CDR3 length equals 15 residues. CDR3 in amino acids: CASSQTGAGADTQYF. The sequenced CDR3 bases are TGTGCCAGCAGCCAGACTGGGGCCGGTGCAGATACG.

With respect to this clone: The read terminates 3 residues ahead of where the CDR3 ends, so the germline J gene completes it. This rearrangement joins TRBV6-1 to TRBJ2-7, with TRBD1 matching 7 bases. This CDR3 has 16 amino acids. V gave up 1 base and J gave up 4 bases; unmatched junction bases: 10. The germline CDR1 and CDR2 sequences are MNHNS and SASEGT. Partial CDR3 DNA: TGTGCCAGCAGTGAAGGGGGTGCAGGGGGACGGTACGAG. Amino acids: CASSEGGAGGRYE. Given in full, the CDR3 is CASSEGGAGGRYEQYF.

Note on this clone: The read halts 3 residues ahead of the CDR3 end, with the missing end drawn from the germline J gene. This rearrangement joins TRBV24-1 to TRBJ2-3, with 8 bases fitting TRBD1. Looked up from germline, CDR1 is KGHDR and CDR2 is SFDVKD. The CDR3 covers 11 residues. The DNA read from the CDR3 is TGTGCCACCGCGGACAGGGTGGCG. Encoded protein: CATADRVA. The full CDR3 reads CATADRVAQYF.

In the case of this clone: The DNA ends 3 residues before the CDR3 does, and the rest of the CDR3 is filled in from the germline J gene. J is TRBJ2-5 and V is TRBV28, with no clear D. Trimming took off 2 bases at V and 4 bases at J, with 14 bases between the two ends. Germline V CDR1 and CDR2: MDHEN, SYDVKM. This CDR3 has 15 amino acids. CDR3 loop: CASSLRTLGGETQYF. CDR3 bases read: TGTGCCAGCAGTTTACGTACTCTAGGTGGAGAGACC. The variable domain in full, with the rest retrieved from reference TRBV28 and TRBJ2-5, is DVKVTQSSRYLVKRTGEKVFLECVQDMDHENMFWYRQDPGLGLRLIYFSYDVKMKEKGDIPEGYSVSREKKERFSLILESASTNQTSMYLCASSLRTLGGETQYFGPGTRLLVL.

Concerning this clone: The read is 3 residues too short to cover the CDR3 end, so that end is filled in from the germline J gene. The chain joins TRBV11-3 to TRBJ2-5, with D perhaps matching TRBD2 (6 bases). From germline, CDR1 is SGHNT and CDR2 YENEEA. This CDR3 has 13 residues. V shed 1 base and J shed 7 bases, with 10 bases lying between them. The CDR3 bases that were read are TGTGCCAGCAGCTTAGTTTCCGGGGGGACC. Translation gives CASSLVSGGT. The CDR3 as a whole reads CASSLVSGGTQYF. Full variable domain (missing parts from reference TRBV11-3 and TRBJ2-5): EAGVVQSPRYKIIEKKQPVAFWCNPISGHNTLYWYLQNLGQGPELLIRYENEEAVDDSQLPKDRFSAERLKGVDSTLKIQPAELGDSAVYLCASSLVSGGTQYFGPGTRLLVL.